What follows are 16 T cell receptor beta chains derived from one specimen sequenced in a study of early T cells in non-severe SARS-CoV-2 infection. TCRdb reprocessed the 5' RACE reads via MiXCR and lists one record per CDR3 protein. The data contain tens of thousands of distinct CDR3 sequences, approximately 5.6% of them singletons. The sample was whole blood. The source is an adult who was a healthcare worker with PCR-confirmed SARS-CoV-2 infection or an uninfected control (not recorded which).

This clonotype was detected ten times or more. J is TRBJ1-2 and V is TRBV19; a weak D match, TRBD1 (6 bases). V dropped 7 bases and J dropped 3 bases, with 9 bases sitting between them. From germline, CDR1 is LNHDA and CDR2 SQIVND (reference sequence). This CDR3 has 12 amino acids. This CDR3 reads CASKRTDYGYTF. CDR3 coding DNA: TGTGCCAGTAAACGGACAGACTATGGCTACACCTTC.

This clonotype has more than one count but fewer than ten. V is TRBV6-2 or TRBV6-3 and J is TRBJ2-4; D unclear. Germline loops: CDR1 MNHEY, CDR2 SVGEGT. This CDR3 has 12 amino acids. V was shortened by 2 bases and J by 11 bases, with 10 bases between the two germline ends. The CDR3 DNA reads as TGTGCCAGCAGTTACCTGCCCTTCGTTCAGTACTTC. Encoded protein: CASSYLPFVQYF.

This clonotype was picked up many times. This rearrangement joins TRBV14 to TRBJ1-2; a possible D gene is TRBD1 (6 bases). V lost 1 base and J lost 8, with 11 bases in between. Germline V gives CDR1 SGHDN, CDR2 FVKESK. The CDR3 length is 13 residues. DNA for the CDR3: TGTGCCAGCAGCCAAGTCTGGGGGCAAGGCTACACCTTC. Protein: CASSQVWGQGYTF.

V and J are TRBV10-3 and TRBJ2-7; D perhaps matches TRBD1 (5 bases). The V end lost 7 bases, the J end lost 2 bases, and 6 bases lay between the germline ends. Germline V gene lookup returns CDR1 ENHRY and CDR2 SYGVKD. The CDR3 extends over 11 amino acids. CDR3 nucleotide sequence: TGTGCCATCAAGGGGACCTACGAGCAGTACTTC. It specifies CAIKGTYEQYF.

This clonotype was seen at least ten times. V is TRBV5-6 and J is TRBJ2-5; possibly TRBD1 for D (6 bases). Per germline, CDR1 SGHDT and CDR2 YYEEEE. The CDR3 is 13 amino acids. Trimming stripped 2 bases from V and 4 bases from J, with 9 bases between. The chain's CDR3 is CASSFGRGETQYF. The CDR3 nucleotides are TGTGCCAGCAGCTTTGGCAGGGGAGAGACCCAGTACTTC.

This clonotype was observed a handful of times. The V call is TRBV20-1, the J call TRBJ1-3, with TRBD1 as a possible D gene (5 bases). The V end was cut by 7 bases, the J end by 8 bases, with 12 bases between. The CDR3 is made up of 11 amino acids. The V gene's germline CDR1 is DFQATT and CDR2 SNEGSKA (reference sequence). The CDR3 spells CSVGEGHTIYF. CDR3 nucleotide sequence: TGCAGTGTTGGGGAGGGACACACCATATATTTT.

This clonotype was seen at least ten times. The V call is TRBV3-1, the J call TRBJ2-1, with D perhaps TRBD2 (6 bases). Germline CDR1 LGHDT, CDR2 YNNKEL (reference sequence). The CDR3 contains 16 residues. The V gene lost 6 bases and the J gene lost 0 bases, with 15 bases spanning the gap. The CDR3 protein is CASRDGTLGSYNEQFF. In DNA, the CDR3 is TGTGCCAGCAGAGACGGGACTCTGGGCTCCTACAATGAGCAGTTCTTC.

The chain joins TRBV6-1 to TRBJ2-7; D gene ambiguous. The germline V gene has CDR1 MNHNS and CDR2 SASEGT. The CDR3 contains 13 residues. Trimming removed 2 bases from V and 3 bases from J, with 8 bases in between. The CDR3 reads CASSESPGYEQYF. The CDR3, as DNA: TGTGCCAGCAGTGAATCGCCAGGCTACGAGCAGTACTTC.

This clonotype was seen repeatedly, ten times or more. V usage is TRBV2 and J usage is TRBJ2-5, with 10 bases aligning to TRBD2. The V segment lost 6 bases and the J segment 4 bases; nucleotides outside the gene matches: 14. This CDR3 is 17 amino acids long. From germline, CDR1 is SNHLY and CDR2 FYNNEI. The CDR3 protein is CASRPPSGRGSGETQYF. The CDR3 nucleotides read TGTGCCAGCAGACCCCCTAGCGGGAGAGGTAGTGGAGAGACCCAGTACTTC.

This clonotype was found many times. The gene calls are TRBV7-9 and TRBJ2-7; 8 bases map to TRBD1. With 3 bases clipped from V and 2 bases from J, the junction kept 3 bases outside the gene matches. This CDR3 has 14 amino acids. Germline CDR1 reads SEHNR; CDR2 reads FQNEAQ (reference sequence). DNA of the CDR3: TGTGCCAGCAGCTTGGACAGGGCCACCTACGAGCAGTACTTC. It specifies CASSLDRATYEQYF.

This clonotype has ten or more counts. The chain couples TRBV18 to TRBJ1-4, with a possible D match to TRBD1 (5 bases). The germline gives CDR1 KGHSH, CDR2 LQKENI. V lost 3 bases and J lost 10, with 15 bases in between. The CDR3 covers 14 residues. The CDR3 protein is CASSPREAPGKLFF. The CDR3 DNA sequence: TGTGCCAGCTCACCCAGGGAGGCGCCGGGAAAACTGTTTTTT.

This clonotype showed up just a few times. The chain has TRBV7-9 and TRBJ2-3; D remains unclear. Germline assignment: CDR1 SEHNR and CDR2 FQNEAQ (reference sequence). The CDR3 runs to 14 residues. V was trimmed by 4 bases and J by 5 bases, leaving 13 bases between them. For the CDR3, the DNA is TGTGCCAGCAGCTCCCATGGACGGTTAGATACGCAGTATTTT. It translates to CASSSHGRLDTQYF. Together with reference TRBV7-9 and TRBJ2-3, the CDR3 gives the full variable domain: DTGVSQNPRHKITKRGQNVTFRCDPISEHNRLYWYRQTLGQGPEFLTYFQNEAQLEKSRLLSDRFSAERPKGSFSTLEIQRTEQGDSAMYLCASSSHGRLDTQYFGPGTRLTVL.

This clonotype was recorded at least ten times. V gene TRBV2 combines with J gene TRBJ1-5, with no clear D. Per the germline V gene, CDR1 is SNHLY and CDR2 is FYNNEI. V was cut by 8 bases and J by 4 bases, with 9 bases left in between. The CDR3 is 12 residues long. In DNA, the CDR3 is TGTGCCAGCGATGCGGGAAATCAGCCCCAGCATTTT. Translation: CASDAGNQPQHF.

The DNA for the CDR3 is TGTGCCAGCAGCCAAGTACTAGCGGGAGCGGGAAACATTCAGTACTTC. Protein sequence: CASSQVLAGAGNIQYF. The rearrangement uses TRBV4-2 and TRBJ2-4; the match to TRBD2 covers 11 bases. The J segment lost 6 bases and the V segment lost 1 base, leaving 5 bases of the junction unmatched. Germline loops: CDR1 LGHNA, CDR2 YNFKEQ. There are 16 residues in the CDR3.

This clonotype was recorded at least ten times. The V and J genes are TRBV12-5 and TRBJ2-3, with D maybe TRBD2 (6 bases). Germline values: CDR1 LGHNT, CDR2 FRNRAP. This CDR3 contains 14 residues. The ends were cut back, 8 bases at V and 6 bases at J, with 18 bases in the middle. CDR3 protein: CASQRDFSLDTQYF. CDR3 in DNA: TGTGCTAGTCAACGGGACTTCTCTTTGGATACGCAGTATTTT.

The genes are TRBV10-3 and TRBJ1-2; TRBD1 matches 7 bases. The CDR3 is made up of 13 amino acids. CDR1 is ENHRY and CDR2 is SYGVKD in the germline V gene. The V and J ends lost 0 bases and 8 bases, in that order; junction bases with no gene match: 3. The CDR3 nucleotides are TGTGCCATCAGTGAGTCGAGGACAGGAGGCTACACCTTC. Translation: CAISESRTGGYTF.